These 21 T cell receptor beta chains came from one sample sequenced in a study of early stage breast cancer tumors. Repertoires were generated with immunoSEQ multiplex PCR, while TCRdb's copy carries only in-frame clones and drops some. The table has 55,000 to 70,000 clones, 65% to 85% seen once; the top ten hold approximately 4.8%. The sample taken for sequencing was blood. These receptor sequences come from a person aged 35 to 50 with breast cancer.

This sequence joins TRBV7-2 and TRBJ2-5; D remains unclear. The CDR3 is 13 amino acids. Trimming removed 5 bases at V and 5 bases at J, with 12 bases between. Looked up from germline, CDR1 is SGHTA and CDR2 is FQGNSA. The CDR3 here is CASSSSGIETQYF. The CDR3 nucleotides are TGTGCCAGCAGCAGTAGTGGTATCGAGACCCAGTACTTC.

This clone has more than one count but fewer than ten. The chain carries TRBV9 and TRBJ1-2; D ambiguous. V lost 5 bases and J lost 8, with 10 bases in between. This CDR3 is built from 11 residues. CDR1 and CDR2 (germline): SGDLS, YYNGEE. CDR3 protein: CASRDAGGYTF. In nucleotides, the CDR3 is TGTGCCAGCAGGGATGCGGGGGGCTACACCTTC.

This sequence joins TRBV18 and TRBJ2-7, with a weak D call TRBD1 (7 bases). CDR1 is KGHSH and CDR2 is LQKENI in the germline V gene. Trimming took off 2 bases at V and 3 bases at J, with 14 bases between the two ends. The CDR3 is 15 amino acids. The CDR3 nucleotides read TGTGCCAGCTCACCAGGAGGGGGCCTTTTCTACGAGCAGTACTTC. Its protein is CASSPGGGLFYEQYF.

This sequence joins TRBV4-1 and TRBJ2-5, with D perhaps matching TRBD2 (5 bases). Trimming shortened V by 4 bases and J by 2 bases, and 11 bases separated the two germline ends. The length of the CDR3 is 14 residues. In germline, CDR1 is MGHRA, CDR2 YSYEKL. The CDR3 is CASSPEVAQETQYF. In DNA, the CDR3 is TGCGCCAGCAGCCCAGAAGTAGCGCAAGAGACCCAGTACTTC.

The chain combines TRBV30 with TRBJ1-5; D not certain. V dropped 3 bases and J dropped 0 bases, with 15 bases sitting between them. CDR1 and CDR2 (germline): GTSNPN, SVGIG (reference sequence). CDR3 length: 16 amino acids. The CDR3 spells CAWSPALAYSNQPQHF. As DNA, the CDR3 is TGTGCCTGGAGCCCCGCCCTGGCGTATAGCAATCAGCCCCAGCATTTT.

This chain uses TRBV2 with TRBJ2-7; tentatively, D is TRBD2 (7 bases). CDR3 length: 14 amino acids. The germline V gene has CDR1 SNHLY and CDR2 FYNNEI. Between the trimmed V and J ends, which lost 9 bases and 0 bases, there was a span of 15 bases. CDR3 DNA: TGTGCCAGTTACGGGGGGCCGTACTCCTACGAGCAGTACTTC. Its protein is CASYGGPYSYEQYF.

The chain links TRBV6-5 to TRBJ2-5; 8 positions agree with TRBD2. The CDR3 contains 15 residues. Unmatched junction bases numbered 5, after V lost 2 bases and J lost 3 bases. Per germline, CDR1 MNHEY and CDR2 SVGAGI. The CDR3 spells CASSYGPRGEETQYF. The CDR3 region has the DNA TGTGCCAGCAGTTACGGGCCGCGGGGGGAAGAGACCCAGTACTTC.

The rearrangement links TRBV2 to TRBJ2-3; D ambiguous. From germline, CDR1 is SNHLY and CDR2 FYNNEI. This CDR3 contains 12 residues. V gave up 7 bases and J gave up 2 bases, with 7 bases separating them. The CDR3 nucleotides read TGTGCCAGCACGCCGGACACAGATACGCAGTATTTT. This codes for CASTPDTDTQYF.

J is TRBJ1-4 and V is TRBV30; D uncertain. Trimming pared 4 bases from V and 7 bases from J, leaving 4 bases between. Looked up from germline, CDR1 is GTSNPN and CDR2 is SVGIG (reference sequence). The CDR3 is 10 residues long. CDR3 in amino acids: CAWMGEKLFF. DNA of the CDR3: TGTGCCTGGATGGGTGAAAAACTGTTTTTT.

This clone was seen a handful of times. The V and J genes are TRBV7-9 and TRBJ2-3; possibly TRBD1 or TRBD2 for D (6 bases each). Trimming pared 7 bases from V and 5 bases from J, leaving 19 bases between. The length of the CDR3 is 15 residues. Per germline, CDR1 SEHNR and CDR2 FQNEAQ (reference sequence). In DNA, the CDR3 is TGTGCCAGCAACCCGCCCGGGGGCGGAGGAGATACGCAGTATTTT. It yields the protein CASNPPGGGGDTQYF.

This clone has a single count. The J gene is TRBJ2-2, the V gene TRBV5-6; the match to TRBD1 covers 7 bases. Germline lookup yields CDR1 SGHDT and CDR2 YYEEEE. The CDR3 extends over 15 amino acids. Trimming at V came to 2 bases and at J to 5 bases, leaving 6 bases not matched to a gene. In DNA, the CDR3 is TGTGCCAGCAGCTTAGGGGCCAGGGGGACCGGGGAGCTGTTTTTT. It translates to CASSLGARGTGELFF.

The chain uses TRBV7-9 and TRBJ2-1, with a tentative D call TRBD2 (7 bases). The V and J ends lost 3 bases and 2 bases respectively, with 14 bases between them. CDR1 is SEHNR and CDR2 is FQNEAQ in the germline V gene (reference sequence). This CDR3 region has 16 residues. CDR3 sequence (DNA): TGTGCCAGCAGCTTGGAAGGGGGGGCCACCTACAATGAGCAGTTCTTC. Amino acid sequence: CASSLEGGATYNEQFF.

The chain is built from TRBV5-4 and TRBJ1-1; D may be TRBD1 (5 bases). With 3 bases removed from V and 6 bases from J, the gap between germline ends came to 9 bases. In germline, CDR1 is SGHNT, CDR2 YYREEE (reference sequence). CDR3 length equals 12 residues. CDR3: CASSSQGAEAFF. CDR3 DNA: TGTGCCAGCAGCTCCCAGGGTGCTGAAGCTTTCTTT.

V and J are TRBV2 and TRBJ1-4; 9 nucleotides align to TRBD1. V lost 9 bases and J lost 8; bases outside the gene matches: 7. CDR1 is SNHLY and CDR2 is FYNNEI in the germline V gene. CDR3 length: 13 amino acids. CDR3 DNA sequence: TGTGCCAGAAGGGACAGGGATGTAGAAAAACTGTTTTTT. Its protein is CARRDRDVEKLFF.

This chain uses TRBV18 with TRBJ1-5; D possibly corresponds to TRBD1 (6 bases). Between the trimmed V and J ends, which lost 2 bases and 0 bases, there was a span of 17 bases. CDR3 length: 18 residues. CDR1 and CDR2 (germline): KGHSH, LQKENI. CDR3 nucleotide sequence: TGTGCCAGCTCACCAATGGGGGGTCAGGGGAATAGCAATCAGCCCCAGCATTTT. Protein: CASSPMGGQGNSNQPQHF.

This sequence joins TRBV19 and TRBJ1-1; D is uncertain. The V end was cut by 2 bases, the J end by 1 base, with 8 bases between. Germline CDR1 is LNHDA and CDR2 is SQIVND (reference sequence). The CDR3 is made up of 14 amino acids. In DNA form, the CDR3 reads TGTGCCAGTAGTATATGGCAGGCGAACACTGAAGCTTTCTTT. It translates to CASSIWQANTEAFF.

The chain joins TRBV11-2 to TRBJ2-7; 9 bases fit TRBD2. Losses at the gene ends were 7 bases for V and 5 bases for J; bases not matched to a gene: 12. The CDR3 length is 15 residues. In germline, CDR1 is SGHAT, CDR2 FQNNGV. This CDR3 reads CASTLSWSGRHEQYF. The DNA of the CDR3 is TGTGCCAGCACCTTGTCATGGAGCGGGAGGCACGAGCAGTACTTC. Full variable domain (rest looked up from reference TRBV11-2 and TRBJ2-7): EAGVAQSPRYKIIEKRQSVAFWCNPISGHATLYWYQQILGQGPKLLIQFQNNGVVDDSQLPKDRFSAERLKGVDSTLKIQPAKLEDSAVYLCASTLSWSGRHEQYFGPGTRLTVT.

This clone was seen only a few times. The chain recombines TRBV30 with TRBJ2-2, with D perhaps matching TRBD1 (5 bases). Germline-derived CDR1 and CDR2 are GTSNPN and SVGIG (reference sequence). Trimming left V 8 bases short and J 5 bases short, with 12 bases between. The CDR3 runs to 12 residues. This CDR3 is CASFRVTGELFF. CDR3 coding DNA: TGTGCCAGCTTCAGGGTTACCGGGGAGCTGTTTTTT.

The V gene is TRBV9, the J gene TRBJ2-3, with D possibly TRBD1 on 6 matching bases. Germline CDR1 and CDR2: SGDLS and YYNGEE. This CDR3 has 13 residues. Trimming pared 5 bases from V and 4 bases from J, leaving 11 bases between. CDR3 DNA: TGTGCCAGCAGTCAAAACAGGGCAGATACGCAGTATTTT. It is translated as CASSQNRADTQYF.

The J gene is TRBJ2-1, the V gene TRBV27, with 13 bases lining up with TRBD2. Germline CDR1 and CDR2: MNHEY and SMNVEV (reference sequence). CDR3 length: 19 amino acids. With V trimmed by 5 bases and J by 2 bases, 12 bases remained unmatched. CDR3 in DNA: TGTGCCAGCAGTATCCGGGGGGGACTAGCGGGAACCCCCTACAATGAGCAGTTCTTC. Its protein is CASSIRGGLAGTPYNEQFF.

The rearrangement joins TRBV6-1 to TRBJ2-1, with TRBD1 matching over 7 bases. From germline, CDR1 is MNHNS and CDR2 SASEGT. The CDR3 has 15 residues. The V gene end was trimmed by 6 bases and the J gene end by 4 bases; junction bases not matched to a gene: 9. CDR3 bases: TGTGCCAGCAGATTACCGGGACAGAAATACAATGAGCAGTTCTTC. It yields the protein CASRLPGQKYNEQFF.